What follows are 17 T cell receptor beta chains derived from one specimen sequenced in a study of T cell responses to AZD1222 COVID-19 vaccine. Using immunoSEQ multiplex PCR, the repertoire was profiled, and TCRdb retains in-frame clones only, with some absent. This sample yields about 160,000 clones, of which approximately 90% are seen a single time; approximately 4.4% belongs to the top ten. This specimen consisted of peripheral blood, obtained on day 0 of AZD1222 vaccination. The receptors shown here come from an adult in good health.

This clone came up a few times. V and J are TRBV28 and TRBJ1-2, with TRBD1 matching over 7 bases. The CDR3 is 17 residues long. Germline values: CDR1 MDHEN, CDR2 SYDVKM. The V segment lost 5 bases and the J segment 3 bases; nucleotides outside the gene matches: 15. The CDR3 is CASSAPGGYPLHYGYTF. The CDR3 DNA is TGTGCCAGCAGTGCCCCAGGGGGGTATCCTCTCCACTATGGCTACACCTTC.

The genes are TRBV9 and TRBJ2-4; 14 positions match TRBD2. V gave up 6 bases and J gave up 1 base; unmatched junction bases: 9. The germline gives CDR1 SGDLS, CDR2 YYNGEE. The CDR3 totals 18 residues. CDR3 bases: TGTGCCAGCATCAAGACTAGCGGGAGGGGATACGCCAAAAACATTCAGTACTTC. It yields the protein CASIKTSGRGYAKNIQYF.

In its sample, this clone was seen once. The J gene is TRBJ2-1, the V gene TRBV11-3; TRBD2 aligns across 7 bases. The germline V gene encodes CDR1 SGHNT and CDR2 YENEEA. CDR3 size: 16 residues. Unmatched junction bases numbered 6, after V lost 2 bases and J lost 2 bases. The CDR3 coding sequence is TGTGCCAGCAGCTTAATAAGCGGGGTAACCTACAATGAGCAGTTCTTC. Translated: CASSLISGVTYNEQFF.

The chain joins TRBV7-6 to TRBJ1-3; D is unresolved. Trimming stripped 5 bases from V and 2 bases from J, with 10 bases between. The CDR3 consists of 14 residues. Germline V gives CDR1 SGHVS, CDR2 FNYEAQ. The CDR3, as DNA: TGTGCCAGCAGCCCAGCCCTCCCTGGAAACACCATATATTTT. Translating gives CASSPALPGNTIYF. The variable domain in full, completed from reference TRBV7-6 and TRBJ1-3, reads GAGVSQSPRYKVTKRGQDVALRCDPISGHVSLYWYRQALGQGPEFLTYFNYEAQQDKSGLPNDRFSAERPEGSISTLTIQRTEQRDSAMYRCASSPALPGNTIYFGEGSWLTVV.

The chain joins TRBV5-1 to TRBJ2-5; the match to TRBD2 covers 7 bases. Germline V CDR1 and CDR2: SGHRS, YFSETQ. V was clipped by 0 bases and J by 2 bases; unmatched bases: 4. This CDR3 has 15 residues. The CDR3 DNA reads TGCGCCAGCAGCTTGGTCGGGAGGTCTCAAGAGACCCAGTACTTC. Translated: CASSLVGRSQETQYF. Variable domain in full (rest from reference TRBV5-1 and TRBJ2-5): KAGVTQTPRYLIKTRGQQVTLSCSPISGHRSVSWYQQTPGQGLQFLFEYFSETQRNKGNFPGRFSGRQFSNSRSEMNVSTLELGDSALYLCASSLVGRSQETQYFGPGTRLLVL.

The chain carries TRBV14 and TRBJ2-6, with TRBD1 identical over 7 bases. The CDR3 is 15 residues long. Trimming at V came to 2 bases and at J to 4 bases, leaving 2 bases not matched to a gene. Germline CDR1 is SGHDN and CDR2 is FVKESK. The CDR3 spells CASSQTGVGANVLTF. The CDR3 nucleotides are TGTGCCAGCAGCCAAACAGGGGTAGGGGCCAACGTCCTGACTTTC.

V usage is TRBV5-1 and J usage is TRBJ2-7; 8 nucleotides agree with TRBD2. The germline gives CDR1 SGHRS, CDR2 YFSETQ. The CDR3 is 14 amino acids. With 5 bases clipped from V and 3 bases from J, the junction kept 7 bases outside the gene matches. CDR3 sequence (DNA): TGCGCCAGCAGTCCCCTAGCGGGCTTCTACGAGCAGTACTTC. Translation gives CASSPLAGFYEQYF.

The J gene is TRBJ2-7, the V gene TRBV4-1; 8 bases line up with TRBD2. Trimming cost V 1 base and J 2 bases; bases outside gene matches: 7. The germline V gene has CDR1 MGHRA and CDR2 YSYEKL. The CDR3 covers 16 residues. The chain's CDR3 is CASSQVVGGGPYEQYF. The CDR3 DNA follows: TGCGCCAGCAGCCAAGTTGTTGGCGGGGGGCCCTACGAGCAGTACTTC.

The chain employs TRBV28 and TRBJ1-3; no definite D call. CDR1 and CDR2 from the germline V gene are MDHEN and SYDVKM. This CDR3 contains 13 residues. V was clipped by 7 bases and J by 4 bases, with 11 bases between them. DNA of the CDR3: TGTGCCAGCACCCCACCTGTAGGAAACACCATATATTTT. Encoded protein: CASTPPVGNTIYF.

The rearrangement links TRBV29-1 to TRBJ1-2; TRBD1 is a possible D gene (6 bases). This CDR3 has 15 residues. Germline loops: CDR1 SQVTM, CDR2 ANQGSEA. V was cut by 1 base and J by 0 bases, with 12 bases left in between. The CDR3 sequence: CSVEGGGLANYGYTF. The CDR3, as DNA: TGCAGCGTTGAAGGGGGGGGGCTCGCTAACTATGGCTACACCTTC.

This chain uses TRBV11-3 with TRBJ2-1; D is unresolved. The CDR3 totals 10 residues. With 6 bases removed from V and 5 bases from J, the gap between germline ends came to 2 bases. Germline loops: CDR1 SGHNT, CDR2 YENEEA. CDR3 amino acids: CASRDNEQFF. CDR3 DNA: TGTGCCAGCAGGGACAATGAGCAGTTCTTC.

This chain links TRBV9 with TRBJ2-3; maybe TRBD1 (6 bases). CDR1 and CDR2 (germline): SGDLS, YYNGEE. The CDR3 is 15 residues long. The V end was cut by 3 bases, the J end by 4 bases, with 15 bases between. CDR3 sequence (DNA): TGTGCCAGCAGCGACCGGGACCCAGGGGCAGATACGCAGTATTTT. As protein: CASSDRDPGADTQYF. The full variable domain, in which reference TRBV9 and TRBJ2-3 provide the parts outside the CDR3, is DSGVTQTPKHLITATGQRVTLRCSPRSGDLSVYWYQQSLDQGLQFLIQYYNGEERAKGNILERFSAQQFPDLHSELNLSSLELGDSALYFCASSDRDPGADTQYFGPGTRLTVL.

V is TRBV10-2 and J is TRBJ2-1; TRBD2 aligns across 9 bases. Germline V gene sequence: CDR1 WSHSY, CDR2 SAAADI. The J segment lost 6 bases and the V segment lost 3 bases, leaving 0 bases of the junction unmatched. CDR3 size: 13 residues. CDR3 coding DNA: TGCGCCAGCAGTGAACTAGCGGGCAATGAGCAGTTCTTC. Translation: CASSELAGNEQFF.

The chain is built from TRBV5-6 and TRBJ2-2; D may be TRBD2 (5 bases). V lost 1 base to trimming and J lost 4 bases, with 11 bases between them. The germline V gene encodes CDR1 SGHDT and CDR2 YYEEEE. The length of the CDR3 is 15 residues. In DNA form, the CDR3 reads TGTGCCAGCAGCTTGAGTGGGAGAGTCACCGGGGAGCTGTTTTTT. Protein product: CASSLSGRVTGELFF.

The sample holds one count of this clone. The rearrangement joins TRBV13 to TRBJ1-3, with 10 bases lining up with TRBD1. V was clipped by 5 bases and J by 4 bases; unmatched bases: 8. The CDR3 is 16 amino acids. Germline V gene lookup returns CDR1 PRHDT and CDR2 FYEKMQ (reference sequence). The CDR3 region is CASSMGDRGSGNTIYF. DNA for the CDR3: TGTGCCAGCAGCATGGGGGACAGGGGCTCCGGAAACACCATATATTTT.

The chain recombines TRBV7-2 with TRBJ2-1, with D possibly matching TRBD1 (5 bases). Trimming pared 4 bases from V and 0 bases from J, leaving 10 bases between. CDR3 length equals 15 residues. In germline, CDR1 is SGHTA, CDR2 FQGNSA. The CDR3 DNA is TGTGCCAGCAGCTCCTCTAGGGGCTCCTACAATGAGCAGTTCTTC. Protein sequence: CASSSSRGSYNEQFF.

This clone was seen a single time. The rearrangement joins TRBV5-1 to TRBJ1-4; D is perhaps TRBD1 (5 bases). Germline V gene lookup returns CDR1 SGHRS and CDR2 YFSETQ. With 4 bases removed from V and 10 bases from J, the gap between germline ends came to 17 bases. The CDR3 is made up of 14 amino acids. The CDR3, as DNA: TGCGCCAGCAGCCCGGGACCTCTTAGGGGAAAACTGTTTTTT. Translated: CASSPGPLRGKLFF.